The rows below give T cell receptor beta chains drawn from one sample of a study of blood T cell repertoires in COVID-19. Method: immunoSEQ multiplex PCR; TCRdb's copy keeps in-frame clones and lacks some. The top ten hold around 2.9% of the sample, which has around 170,000 clones, roughly 70% seen once. Sequencing input: peripheral blood. The receptors come from a woman older than 75 with acute or convalescent COVID-19. CDR3s include the opening cysteine and the closing phenylalanine or tryptophan. The D gene is left open where the match is weak. A row's size may be missing; if present it is once, few, many or a size class.

V gene	clone size	J gene	D gene	CDR3 protein
TRBV10-3	NA	TRBJ1-5	NA	CAISEFDSPSNQPQHF
TRBV5-1	NA	TRBJ2-2	NA	CASSLAASEDTGELFF
TRBV3-1/TRBV3-2	NA	TRBJ2-7	NA	CASSQVWPLRGQYF
TRBV6-6	NA	TRBJ2-7	NA	CASSRPTRDEQYF
TRBV5-6	NA	TRBJ2-7	TRBD2	CASSLGLAVNYEQYF
TRBV11-2	NA	TRBJ2-1	NA	CASSLVSGGNEQFF
TRBV20-1	NA	TRBJ2-7	TRBD2	CSASERGYEQYF
TRBV5-1	few	TRBJ1-2	NA	CASSLEDTQVSNYGYTF
TRBV5-1	few	TRBJ2-7	TRBD1	CASSGTDYEQYF
TRBV9	NA	TRBJ2-3	NA	CASSEEGGEVDTQYF
TRBV6-6	NA	TRBJ1-1	NA	CASSPQSRPGFRTEAFF
TRBV28	NA	TRBJ2-3	NA	CASSRQGADTQYF
TRBV27	NA	TRBJ1-2	NA	CASSLRGAGEYYGYTF
TRBV5-5	NA	TRBJ1-4	NA	CASSPSGTSGEKLFF
TRBV19	NA	TRBJ2-7	TRBD1	CASSRSGGHSYEQYF
TRBV12-3/TRBV12-4	NA	TRBJ2-7	TRBD2	CASSSAGGEQYF
TRBV7-2	NA	TRBJ2-1	TRBD2	CASSLDASGIIGFF
TRBV10-1	NA	TRBJ1-3	NA	CASSESGRPDTIYF
TRBV28	NA	TRBJ2-7	NA	CASGGIQQYF
TRBV19	NA	TRBJ2-1	TRBD1	CASSVIGQGSQRRNNEQFF
TRBV5-1	NA	TRBJ2-7	TRBD1	CASSMGQGVDYEQYF
TRBV28	NA	TRBJ1-6	NA	CASRNPATGAPLHF
TRBV9	NA	TRBJ2-5	TRBD2	CASSTTSGETQYF
TRBV27	NA	TRBJ2-7	TRBD2	CASRLGLAGVTEQYF
TRBV28	once	TRBJ2-1	NA	CASSPPGTGDYNEQFF
TRBV28	NA	TRBJ1-1	NA	CASSLGDRNTEAFF
TRBV6-5	NA	TRBJ2-7	NA	CASSRDFRYEQYF
TRBV19	many	TRBJ1-1	NA	CASSIPLQGMNTEAFF
TRBV19	NA	TRBJ2-1	NA	CASSRDTNSYNEQFF
TRBV28	NA	TRBJ1-4	NA	CASSPGGGPSKLFF
TRBV23-1	NA	TRBJ2-7	TRBD2	CARLAEHNEQYF
TRBV14	few	TRBJ2-2	TRBD2	CASSPGGTSGRNTGELFF
TRBV7-8	NA	TRBJ2-2	TRBD2	CASSLEGGRTGELFF
TRBV27	NA	TRBJ1-2	NA	CASSLSEGRGYTF
TRBV27	NA	TRBJ1-1	NA	CASSFRAGNTEAFF
TRBV10-3	few	TRBJ1-5	TRBD1	CAIGGQGEFNNQPQHF
TRBV3-1/TRBV3-2	NA	TRBJ1-2	NA	CASRQNGHSSGGYTF
TRBV5-6	NA	TRBJ1-5	NA	CASSLGPGSGNQPQHF
TRBV5-1	NA	TRBJ2-1	TRBD2	CASSRGGGAGGLAYNEQFF
TRBV10-2	NA	TRBJ2-2	NA	CASSEGAVSPLGELFF
TRBV3-1/TRBV3-2	NA	TRBJ2-1	TRBD2	CASSQQGLAVNEQFF
TRBV5-6	NA	TRBJ1-1	NA	CASSGAGLDEAFF
TRBV27	NA	TRBJ2-5	TRBD1	CASRRTGGETQYF
TRBV7-8	once	TRBJ2-5	NA	CASSFAREGETQYF
TRBV7-6	few	TRBJ2-1	NA	CASSLLGEESSYNEQFF
TRBV6-2/TRBV6-3	NA	TRBJ2-1	TRBD2	CASSPHGEGRHEQFF
TRBV7-9	NA	TRBJ1-1	NA	CASSLGTSNLPFF
TRBV10-1	NA	TRBJ1-1	NA	CASSEQVATEAFF
TRBV7-8	NA	TRBJ1-4	TRBD1	CASSPAGQGIGEKLFF
TRBV6-6	NA	TRBJ1-1	NA	CASSDNTGNTEAFF
TRBV27	NA	TRBJ1-1	NA	CATSRAGRRTEAFF
TRBV13	NA	TRBJ2-7	NA	CASSLNRHFEQYF
TRBV6-6	NA	TRBJ2-7	TRBD1	CASSPGTGRGSSYEQYF
TRBV9	NA	TRBJ2-3	TRBD2	CASSASGRVGTDTQYF
TRBV30	NA	TRBJ2-7	NA	CASRMGGASYEQYF
TRBV19	NA	TRBJ2-3	NA	CASSIQVVPTDTQYF
TRBV7-2	medium-sized	TRBJ2-7	NA	CASSLGQYRNEQYF
TRBV28	NA	TRBJ2-7	TRBD2	CASTQIGTSGGHSYEQYF